A single sample gave rise to the 13 T cell receptor beta chains below, sequenced in a study of blood T cells in healthy people across ages. Through a sample-barcoded 5' primer and a J-beta primer mix, a second PCR was run for about 6 to 11 cycles. From the 5' RACE reads, TCRdb called clonotypes with MiXCR, one entry per CDR3 protein. The sample yields 1,800,000 or so distinct CDR3 sequences, about two fifths seen once. Sample: blood. These receptors were obtained from a human donor in good health.

The chain is built from TRBV3-1 and TRBJ2-7; a weak D match, TRBD1 (6 bases). Germline V gives CDR1 LGHDT, CDR2 YNNKEL (reference sequence). CDR3 length: 16 residues. Trimming took off 4 bases at V and 3 bases at J, with 19 bases between the two ends. Here the CDR3 reads CASSPTRGIRGYEQYF. In nucleotides, the CDR3 is TGTGCCAGCAGCCCCACAAGGGGGATCCGAGGCTACGAGCAGTACTTC.

CDR3 region: CSARDGTATYGYTF. The CDR3 DNA reads TGCAGTGCTAGAGATGGGACCGCCACCTATGGCTACACCTTC. The genes are TRBV20-1 and TRBJ1-2; weak D call: TRBD1 (5 bases). V lost 0 bases, J lost 4 bases, and 12 bases lay in between. Germline CDR1 DFQATT, CDR2 SNEGSKA (reference sequence). This CDR3 has 14 residues.

This chain joins TRBV10-3 and TRBJ1-1; D uncertain. The V gene lost 8 bases and the J gene lost 5 bases, with 21 bases spanning the gap. CDR1 is ENHRY, CDR2 SYGVKD, per germline. This CDR3 spans 15 amino acids. In DNA, the CDR3 is TGTGCCATCGAAGATGACGCCGGCGGCCAGACTGAAGCTTTCTTT. It yields the protein CAIEDDAGGQTEAFF.

This rearrangement joins TRBV7-9 to TRBJ2-7; a possible D gene is TRBD1 (5 bases). Trimming took 0 bases from V and 2 from J, leaving 17 bases between them. The V gene's germline CDR1 is SEHNR and CDR2 FQNEAQ (reference sequence). The CDR3 is made up of 17 amino acids. DNA of the CDR3: TGTGCCAGCAGCTTAGCGCAAACAGGTCAAGCAGCCTACGAGCAGTACTTC. It is translated as CASSLAQTGQAAYEQYF.

This clonotype has only a few counts. The rearrangement uses TRBV12-5 and TRBJ1-2; TRBD1 agrees at 7 bases. Germline V gene data show CDR1 as LGHNT and CDR2 as FRNRAP. The CDR3 loop spans 14 amino acids. Unmatched junction bases numbered 10, after V lost 6 bases and J lost 6 bases. CDR3 nucleotides: TGTGCTAGTGGACCTGGGACAGTCTCCAATGGCTACACCTTC. This codes for CASGPGTVSNGYTF.

Details on this clonotype: One end of the junction does not line up with germline, which may come from a read error. This chain joins TRBV11-2 and TRBJ2-7; a weak D match, TRBD1 (6 bases). The CDR3 is made up of 16 amino acids. CDR1 and CDR2 (germline): SGHAT, FQNNGV. The CDR3 region has the DNA TGTGCCAGCAGCCCCGTCATCAGGGGCGACTCCTACGGGCAGTACTTC. Translated, it gives CASSPVIRGDSYGQYF.

The V gene is TRBV2, the J gene TRBJ2-5, with D perhaps TRBD1 or TRBD2 (5 bases each). V was pared by 3 bases and J by 0 bases, with 11 bases between. CDR1 SNHLY and CDR2 FYNNEI come from the germline V gene. This CDR3 has 15 amino acids. CDR3 nucleotides: TGTGCCAGCAGTGACGGGGCTCCGTACCAAGAGACCCAGTACTTC. Its protein product is CASSDGAPYQETQYF.

The rearrangement joins TRBV12-3 or TRBV12-4 to TRBJ1-5; no clear D gene. Trimming took 3 bases from V and 2 from J, leaving 5 bases between them. This CDR3 has 13 residues. CDR3 residues: CASSFNRNQPQHF. CDR3 in DNA: TGTGCCAGCAGTTTTAATCGCAATCAGCCCCAGCATTTT.

This clonotype was detected only a few times. The chain employs TRBV12-3 or TRBV12-4 and TRBJ1-2, with 9 bases identical to TRBD1. Losses at the gene ends were 5 bases for V and 1 base for J; bases not matched to a gene: 8. The CDR3 extends over 16 amino acids. The CDR3 DNA reads as TGTGCCAGCAGTCCAACGACAGGGGGGGTTAACTATGGCTACACCTTC. Its protein product is CASSPTTGGVNYGYTF.

V is TRBV7-2 and J is TRBJ1-3; D unresolved. V lost 5 bases and J 0 bases, leaving 8 bases between the germline ends. The CDR3 is made up of 14 amino acids. Germline V CDR1 and CDR2: SGHTA, FQGNSA. The CDR3 nucleotides are TGTGCCAGCAGCCCACAACTCTCTGGAAACACCATATATTTT. Its translation is CASSPQLSGNTIYF.

The gene calls are TRBV5-1 and TRBJ2-1; 13 bases match TRBD2. V shed 4 bases and J 7 bases; nucleotides not matched to a gene: 2. The CDR3 is 14 amino acids. Germline V gene lookup returns CDR1 SGHRS and CDR2 YFSETQ. The CDR3 sequence: CASSILAGGNEQFF. CDR3 DNA sequence: TGCGCCAGCAGCATACTAGCGGGGGGGAATGAGCAGTTCTTC.

The chain joins TRBV4-2 to TRBJ1-1, with TRBD1 as a possible D gene (5 bases). V dropped 3 bases and J dropped 4 bases, with 15 bases sitting between them. The CDR3 consists of 15 residues. Per the germline V gene, CDR1 is LGHNA and CDR2 is YNFKEQ. The CDR3 loop reads CASSQYTMGVTEAFF. Written as DNA, the CDR3 is TGTGCCAGCAGCCAGTACACGATGGGGGTCACTGAAGCTTTCTTT.

V is TRBV5-6 and J is TRBJ1-2; weak D call: TRBD1 (5 bases). This CDR3 is 14 amino acids long. Germline values: CDR1 SGHDT, CDR2 YYEEEE. Trimming took 5 bases from V and 2 from J, leaving 13 bases between them. This chain's CDR3 is CASSWGTLNYGYTF. The DNA for the CDR3 is TGTGCCAGCAGTTGGGGCACCTTAAACTATGGCTACACCTTC.